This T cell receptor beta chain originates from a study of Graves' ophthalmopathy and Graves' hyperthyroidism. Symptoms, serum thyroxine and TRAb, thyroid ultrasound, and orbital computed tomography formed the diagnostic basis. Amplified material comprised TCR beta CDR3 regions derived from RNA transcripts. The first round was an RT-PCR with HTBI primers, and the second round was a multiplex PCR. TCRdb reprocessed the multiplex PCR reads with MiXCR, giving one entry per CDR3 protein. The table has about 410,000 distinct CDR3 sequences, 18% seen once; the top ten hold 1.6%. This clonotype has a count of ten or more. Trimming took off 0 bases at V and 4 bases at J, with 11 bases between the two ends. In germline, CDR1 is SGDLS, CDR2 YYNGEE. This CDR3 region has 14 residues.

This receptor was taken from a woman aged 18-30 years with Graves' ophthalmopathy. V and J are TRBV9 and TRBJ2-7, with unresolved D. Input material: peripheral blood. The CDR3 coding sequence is TGTGCCAGCAGCGTAGGAGTGGGCCGGTACGAGCAGTACTTC. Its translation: CASSVGVGRYEQYF.